This is a list of T cell receptor beta chains from one sample in a study of graft-versus-host responses after intestinal transplantation. Their specific antigens are unknown. The table came from immunoSEQ multiplex PCR; TCRdb's copy has only in-frame clones and leaves some out. The repertoire holds about 27,000 clones, with around 76% as singletons. The sequencing used unstimulated CD4+ T cells sorted from spleen or lymph node cells, collected before intestinal transplant. These receptors were taken from a human donor who received an intestinal transplant. Both conserved end residues are part of each CDR3. Each record gives: D gene, clone size, J gene, V gene, CDR3 DNA, CDR3 protein. The D gene is left open where the match is weak. Size is stated for part of the rows, as once, few or many counts, or as a class when the clone is expanded.

. . TRBJ2-5 TRBV5-6 TGTGCCAGCAGCCGCCCGACAGCAGAAGAGACCCAGTACTTC CASSRPTAEETQYF
. once TRBJ2-1 TRBV28 TGTGCCAGCAGTTTATACCGCCCAGGGGTAAGTTCCTACAATGAGCAGTTCTTC CASSLYRPGVSSYNEQFF
. . TRBJ2-7 TRBV7-7 TGTGCCAGCAGCTTAGGGGTGACAGACTCCTACGAGCAGTACTTC CASSLGVTDSYEQYF
. . TRBJ1-3 TRBV27 TGTGCCAGCAGTTTACAGGGAAACACCATATATTTT CASSLQGNTIYF
TRBD2 . TRBJ2-5 TRBV25-1 TGTGCCAGCAGTACCCGGCAAGCGGGAGTCCAAGAGACCCAGTACTTC CASSTRQAGVQETQYF
TRBD1 . TRBJ2-7 TRBV5-1 TGCGCCAGCAGCCCCGGGACAGGGTCCTACGAGCAGTACTTC CASSPGTGSYEQYF
. once TRBJ2-1 TRBV2 TGTGCCAGCAGGGGACTTTACAATGAGCAGTTCTTC CASRGLYNEQFF
. . TRBJ1-1 TRBV19 TGTGCCAGTAGTATGGGGTGGGGCTTAAACACTGAAGCTTTCTTT CASSMGWGLNTEAFF
. . TRBJ1-2 TRBV5-1 TGCGCCAGCAGCTTGGAGGGGGGAGATCGTGGCTACACCTTC CASSLEGGDRGYTF
. few TRBJ2-7 TRBV5-5 TGTGCCAGCAGCTTGGGTGCCAGAGGATCGGGGCAGTACTTC CASSLGARGSGQYF
TRBD2 . TRBJ2-7 TRBV19 TGTGCCAGTAGTCCAAGCGGGGGGCGTAAATTCTACGAGCAGTACTTC CASSPSGGRKFYEQYF
. . TRBJ2-1 TRBV6-5 TGTGCCAGCAGCTCCCTTTACAATGAGCAGTTCTTC CASSSLYNEQFF
. . TRBJ1-1 TRBV14 TGTGCCAGCAGCCCCCGGGGGCGGGTCCTTGAAGCTTTCTTT CASSPRGRVLEAFF
. . TRBJ1-2 TRBV15 TGTGCCACCAGCTTACACACAGGGACAACTAATGGCTACACCTTC CATSLHTGTTNGYTF
TRBD2 . TRBJ2-2 TRBV9 TGTGCCAGCAGCGTAGCGGGCGGGGGACGGAACACCGGGGAGCTGTTTTTT CASSVAGGGRNTGELFF
. . TRBJ1-3 TRBV10-1 TGCGCCAGCAGTGGTTGGGATGGAAACACCATATATTTT CASSGWDGNTIYF
TRBD1 . TRBJ1-2 TRBV19 TGTGCCAGTAGTATCGGGACAGGGACCGGCTACACCTTC CASSIGTGTGYTF
. . TRBJ2-3 TRBV5-1 TGCGCCAGCATACGAGACGGCGCAGATACGCAGTATTTT CASIRDGADTQYF
. . TRBJ2-3 TRBV11-2 TGTGCCACGGCCGCGAGCCGAGGGCATACGCAGTATTTT CATAASRGHTQYF
. . TRBJ2-1 TRBV9 TGTGCCAGCAGGGGCAACACGTCCTACAATGAGCAGTTCTTC CASRGNTSYNEQFF
. . TRBJ2-7 TRBV5-5 TGTGCCAGCAGCTTGTACTCTGCGGACTCCTACGAGCAGTACTTC CASSLYSADSYEQYF
. once TRBJ1-4 TRBV21-1 TGTGCCAGCAGCAAAGTTCGGCGGGCAGCCTCGAATGAAAAACTGTTTTTT CASSKVRRAASNEKLFF
. . TRBJ2-2 TRBV4-2 TGTGCCAGCAGCCAAGATCCCACCGGGGAGCTGTTTTTT CASSQDPTGELFF
TRBD1 . TRBJ1-6 TRBV25-1 TGTGCCAGCAAAGACAGGGGAGGTAATTCACCCCTCCACTTT CASKDRGGNSPLHF
. few TRBJ1-2 TRBV6-1 TGTGCCAGCAGTGAAGGGAGGGGAAGAGGCCAATATGGCTACACCTTC CASSEGRGRGQYGYTF
. . TRBJ2-3 TRBV7-3 TGTGCCAGCAGCTTTCTAAGCACAGATACGCAGTATTTT CASSFLSTDTQYF
TRBD2 . TRBJ2-7 TRBV6-1 TGTGCCAGCACTAGCGGGGGGTACGAGCAGTACTTC CASTSGGYEQYF
TRBD1 . TRBJ2-7 TRBV4-1 TGCGCCAGCAGCCGAACCCCCGGGACAGGGGATGGCTACGAGCAGTACTTC CASSRTPGTGDGYEQYF
TRBD2 . TRBJ2-1 TRBV18 TGTGCCAGCTCACCGCCCACTAGCGGGGGGTTTAGTGAGCAGTTCTTC CASSPPTSGGFSEQFF
. . TRBJ1-2 TRBV28 TGTGCCAGCAGTTTGTGGGCCCTAAGGACAGCTTCTAACTATGGCTACACCTTC CASSLWALRTASNYGYTF
. once TRBJ2-7 TRBV5-4 TGTGCCAGCAGCTTGGGAGACAGGCCTCCCTACGAGCAGTACTTC CASSLGDRPPYEQYF
. . TRBJ1-5 TRBV2 TGTGCCAGCAGTGAAGGCAGGAGGCTCGGGCCCCAGCATTTT CASSEGRRLGPQHF
. . TRBJ2-7 TRBV6-5 TGTGCCAGCAGTTACAAGGGACCGAATCTGTACGTGCAGTACTTC CASSYKGPNLYVQYF
. . TRBJ1-2 TRBV6-1 TGTGCCAGCAGACAGGGCAAAGCTAACTATGGCTACACCTTC CASRQGKANYGYTF
. . TRBJ2-7 TRBV6-1 TGTGCCAGCAGTGAAAGGGGGTCCTCCTACGAGCAGTACTTC CASSERGSSYEQYF
TRBD1 . TRBJ2-7 TRBV15 TGTGCCACCAGCGGATCAGGGGGAAGTCGCGAGCAGTACTTC CATSGSGGSREQYF
. few TRBJ1-2 TRBV6-1 TGTGCCAGCAGTGGGGGGCCGAACTATGGCTACACCTTC CASSGGPNYGYTF
TRBD2 . TRBJ2-1 TRBV4-1 TGCGCCAGCAGCCAAGAAACTACTGGACTAGCGGACATAACCTCCTACAATGAGCAGTTCTTC CASSQETTGLADITSYNEQFF
. . TRBJ2-1 TRBV2 TGTGCCAACACAGGGTACAATGAGCAGTTCTTC CANTGYNEQFF
. . TRBJ2-3 TRBV5-4 TGTGCCAGCAGCTTTTTGCCGGATTACACAGATACGCAGTATTTT CASSFLPDYTDTQYF
TRBD2 . TRBJ2-7 TRBV5-1 TGCGCCAGCAGCTCGCAAGCGGGACCAGCTCTGGAGCAGTACTTC CASSSQAGPALEQYF
. . TRBJ1-6 TRBV11-2 TGTGCCAGCAGCTTAAGACTGATGACGAAGAATTCACCCCTCCACTTT CASSLRLMTKNSPLHF
TRBD1 . TRBJ2-7 TRBV19 TGTGCCAGTAGCCCCGGGACAGGGAAAGGCAACGAGCAGTACTTC CASSPGTGKGNEQYF
TRBD2 . TRBJ2-2 TRBV5-1 TGCGCCAGCAGCCCAGGGACTAGCGGGAGTAAGGCCGGGGAGCTGTTTTTT CASSPGTSGSKAGELFF
. . TRBJ2-7 TRBV2 TGTGCCAGCAAGAACAGGGGGGGAACCTACGAGCAGTACTTC CASKNRGGTYEQYF
. few TRBJ1-5 TRBV18 TGTGCCAGCTCACCGTCAGCCCAGTCGCTAAGCAATCAGCCCCAGCATTTT CASSPSAQSLSNQPQHF
. once TRBJ1-2 TRBV5-6 TGTGCCAGCAGCTTGACAGGGAACGGCTACACCTTC CASSLTGNGYTF
TRBD1 . TRBJ1-2 TRBV10-3 TGTGCCATCAGTGAGTCAGGGGGCAACTATGGCTACACCTTC CAISESGGNYGYTF
. . TRBJ2-7 TRBV9 TGTGCCAGCAGCCCAAGGTTAGTTACGGGGAAGAACGAGCAGTACTTC CASSPRLVTGKNEQYF
. once TRBJ2-3 TRBV29-1 TGCAGCGTTGGGCAGGGCACAGATACGCAGTATTTT CSVGQGTDTQYF